This T cell receptor (beta chain) appears in the sequencing data of a study of T cells after yellow fever vaccination. Broader study findings: The booster saw the reappearance of most primary-vaccination clones (roughly 97% CD4, 70% to 90% CD8).

The CDR3 has 15 amino acids. V was clipped by 9 bases and J by 4 bases; unmatched bases: 12. Germline CDR1 reads LGHNA; CDR2 reads YSLEER. TCRdb used MiXCR to reprocess the 5' RACE reads, holding one entry per CDR3 protein. The sample yields a few hundred thousand distinct CDR3 sequences, roughly 19% seen once. This clonotype showed up just a few times. Its antigen is unknown. This receptor was identified in a man aged 25 to 40 who received the YFV17D yellow fever vaccine. The chain links TRBV4-3 to TRBJ2-1; the match to TRBD2 covers 7 bases. This material consisted of PBMCs, taken 15 days after the yellow fever booster vaccination. Here the CDR3 reads CASRSGGGPYNEQFF. In DNA form, the CDR3 reads TGCGCCAGTAGAAGTGGGGGAGGGCCTTACAATGAGCAGTTCTTC.